The entry below gives a single T cell receptor beta chain sequence along with its context. What it recognizes is unknown. The sample is drawn from a study of T cell responses to AZD1222 COVID-19 vaccine. Assay used: immunoSEQ multiplex PCR; TCRdb lists only in-frame clones, some missing. The sample includes more than 75,000 clones, 88% of them seen just once. The CDR3 runs 14 residues. The germline CDR1 and CDR2 sequences are MNHEY and SMNVEV (reference sequence). The ends were cut back, 8 bases at V and 1 base at J, with 11 bases in the middle. Study-wide findings and caveats: Elevations in Spike-specific TCR breadth and depth followed administration of two AZD1222 doses. After the peak T cell response, and only then, were repertoires sampled. It should be noted that donors were predominantly white British and more often female, and clonal diversity was possibly underestimated. Variant regions that are unmutated are reportedly the target of nearly half of spike-specific TCRs.

This sample comprised peripheral blood, obtained 28 days after the second AZD1222 dose. The V gene is TRBV27, the J gene TRBJ2-2; a possible D gene is TRBD2 (5 bases). The TCR was taken from an adult who received the AZD1222 COVID-19 vaccine. The CDR3 spells CASHDYQNTGELFF. CDR3 nucleotide sequence: TGTGCCAGCCACGACTATCAGAACACCGGGGAGCTGTTTTTT.